These T cell receptor beta chains were read from a single sample in a study of beta chain bispecific antibodies for T cell cancers. Via MiXCR, TCRdb re-called the 5' RACE reads, giving one row per CDR3 protein. The sample lists tens of thousands of distinct CDR3 sequences, approximately 2.4% occurring once. These receptors are not linked to any known antigen. Sequenced: healthy donor T cells cultured with leukemia cells. These receptors originate from a human donor in good health. Some clones in this sample may be carry-over from other donors' samples. Both conserved end residues are part of each CDR3. Fields, in order: J gene, CDR3 length, V gene, CDR3 protein.

TRBJ2-1	18	TRBV7-6	CASSDPGGLAGGVDEQFF
TRBJ2-1	12	TRBV19	CASSGQAVEQFF
TRBJ2-1	15	TRBV29-1	CSVLQGMSSYNEQFF
TRBJ1-2	16	TRBV5-1	CASSLDIQLANYGYTF
TRBJ2-5	15	TRBV5-5	CASSLEKGFPETQYF
TRBJ2-2	11	TRBV6-6	CASTATGELFF
TRBJ1-4	13	TRBV9	CASSGPPNEKLFF
TRBJ2-7	17	TRBV3-1	CASSQQDLSRFTGEQYF
TRBJ2-1	16	TRBV2	CASLIPGTGTDNEQFF
TRBJ2-7	13	TRBV27	CASSFSSSYEQYF
TRBJ1-1	13	TRBV29-1	CSVGGYLNTEAFF
TRBJ2-6	16	TRBV2	CASSEGFSSGANVLTF
TRBJ1-1	15	TRBV7-9	CASSPYSSRDTEAFF
TRBJ2-7	14	TRBV28	CASRLGINLYEQYF
TRBJ2-1	14	TRBV19	CASSIANSYNEQFF
TRBJ1-2	14	TRBV6-5	CASSENGGGYGYTF
TRBJ1-1	15	TRBV5-1	CASSVQATGGTEAFF
TRBJ2-2	12	TRBV29-1	CSAGAGTGELFF